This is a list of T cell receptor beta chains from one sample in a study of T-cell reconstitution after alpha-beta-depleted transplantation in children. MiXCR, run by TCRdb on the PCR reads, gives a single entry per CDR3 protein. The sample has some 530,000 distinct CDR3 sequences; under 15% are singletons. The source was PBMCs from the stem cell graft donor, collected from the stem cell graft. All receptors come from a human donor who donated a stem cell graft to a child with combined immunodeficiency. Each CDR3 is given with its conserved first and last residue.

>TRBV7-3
CASSVGTNSYNEQFF
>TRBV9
CASSVSGREQYF
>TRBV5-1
CASSFDRDLNEQYF
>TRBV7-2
CASSGLAWQETQYF
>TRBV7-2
CASSLGASDRGNEQFF
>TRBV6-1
CASSGTSGANVLTF
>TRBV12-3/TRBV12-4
CASSMGHEQYF
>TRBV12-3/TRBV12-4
CASSSGLLITDTQYF
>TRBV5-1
CASSLDLSGRTEAFF
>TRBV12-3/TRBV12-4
CASSPRRDDEQFF
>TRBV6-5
CASSYSRDRDRETQYF
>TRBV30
CAWRGLADYEQYF
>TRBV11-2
CASSKTGKLSYEQYF
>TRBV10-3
CAISESTGEQYF
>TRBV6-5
CASSYSGLAGGYNEQFF
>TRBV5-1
CASSLTPGLAVYEQYF
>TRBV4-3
CASSHDLAGENTGELFF
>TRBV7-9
CASSLDAGIDQPQHF